Below are 13 T cell receptor beta chains sequenced from a single sample in a study of blood T cells in healthy people across ages. PCR was performed a second time for about 7 to 11 cycles using a sample-barcoded 5' primer and a J-beta primer mix. TCRdb reprocessed the 5' RACE reads with MiXCR, giving one entry per CDR3 protein. Of about 800,000 distinct CDR3 sequences in the sample, more than 20% were seen once. These same data were also listed under a study on T cells of mothers and their children.

Sequencing was carried out using blood. These TCRs come from a boy aged 5-17 years in good health.

The chain links TRBV20-1 to TRBJ1-2, with D unclear. V dropped 3 bases and J dropped 8 bases, with 16 bases sitting between them. Germline V CDR1 and CDR2: DFQATT, SNEGSKA (reference sequence). CDR3 length: 13 amino acids. CDR3 residues: CSASGGSFPGYTF. Here the CDR3 DNA reads TGCAGTGCTAGTGGCGGATCTTTTCCGGGCTACACCTTC.

This clonotype was found a few times. The chain is built from TRBV21-1 and TRBJ1-4; whether TRBD1, the table's D call, matches the DNA was not checked. TRBV21-1 is shown as a pseudogene. The CDR3 is 16 amino acids. This CDR3 reads CASSKGLEGENEKLFF. CDR3 coding DNA: TGTGCCAGCAGCAAAGGCTTAGAAGGGGAAAATGAAAAACTGTTTTTT.

This clonotype showed up many times. The CDR3 loop is CSARRGTSGNPGTQYF. The CDR3 DNA reads TGCAGTGCTAGAAGAGGGACTAGCGGGAATCCGGGTACGCAGTATTTT. The rearrangement links TRBV20-1 to TRBJ2-3; 13 bases fit TRBD2. Trimming took 2 bases from V and 8 from J; bases not matched to a gene: 10. The CDR3 contains 16 residues. Per germline, CDR1 DFQATT and CDR2 SNEGSKA (reference sequence).

This clonotype was found once. The genes are TRBV4-3 and TRBJ2-3, with D uncertain. V was trimmed by 5 bases and J by 4 bases, leaving 16 bases between them. Germline CDR1 reads LGHNA; CDR2 reads YSLEER. There are 15 residues in the CDR3. The CDR3, as DNA: TGCGCCAGCAGCAAATGGGCCAGAAACGCAGATACGCAGTATTTT. It encodes CASSKWARNADTQYF.

The chain joins TRBV7-6 to TRBJ2-5, with D hard to call. CDR3 length equals 12 residues. Germline-derived CDR1 and CDR2 are SGHVS and FNYEAQ. The V end was cut by 1 base, the J end by 5 bases, with 5 bases between. CDR3 sequence: CASSLGYETQYF. CDR3 coding DNA: TGTGCCAGCAGCTTAGGATATGAGACCCAGTACTTC.

Only a few counts were recorded for this clonotype. The V and J genes are TRBV3-1 and TRBJ2-1; 10 bases agree with TRBD2. Germline lookup yields CDR1 LGHDT and CDR2 YNNKEL (reference sequence). This CDR3 has 16 residues. V dropped 5 bases and J dropped 9; count of bases not matched to a gene: 13. The CDR3 nucleotides are TGTGCCAGCAGCAGGAAAACTAGCGGGAAGTCTGGTGAGCAGTTCTTC. Protein product: CASSRKTSGKSGEQFF.

The chain is built from TRBV12-3 or TRBV12-4 and TRBJ1-3; D is unclear. V lost 2 bases to trimming and J lost 4 bases, with 3 bases between them. CDR3 length: 12 residues. The CDR3 here is CASSLQGNTIYF. The CDR3 DNA reads as TGTGCCAGCAGTTTACAGGGAAACACCATATATTTT.

This clonotype appeared a few times. The CDR3, as DNA: TGTGCCGGGGGTATTGGGAGGTCCTACAATGAGCAGTTCTTC. It encodes CAGGIGRSYNEQFF. The chain uses TRBV24-1 and TRBJ2-1, with D possibly TRBD2 on 6 matching bases. V lost 12 bases, J lost 1 base, and 15 bases lay in between. The CDR3 loop spans 14 amino acids. Germline V lookup: CDR1 KGHDR, CDR2 SFDVKD.

This clonotype occurred a few times. V usage is TRBV12-3 or TRBV12-4 and J usage is TRBJ2-7; D possibly matches TRBD1 or TRBD2 (5 bases each). CDR3 size: 15 residues. V was cut by 4 bases and J by 0 bases, with 13 bases left in between. The DNA for the CDR3 is TGTGCCAGCAGTTACCGGGACGAAAGCTCCTACGAGCAGTACTTC. It is translated as CASSYRDESSYEQYF.

This clonotype was seen a handful of times. This sequence joins TRBV4-1 and TRBJ1-3; 9 nucleotides line up with TRBD1. Germline V gene data show CDR1 as MGHRA and CDR2 as YSYEKL. This CDR3 spans 18 amino acids. V dropped 5 bases and J dropped 2; count of bases not matched to a gene: 13. CDR3 sequence: CASSSGQGSILTGNTIYF. CDR3 nucleotide sequence: TGCGCCAGCAGCTCGGGACAGGGTTCGATTCTTACTGGAAACACCATATATTTT.

The chain couples TRBV7-2 to TRBJ2-5; D is ambiguous. This CDR3 region has 17 residues. From germline, CDR1 is SGHTA and CDR2 FQGNSA. V lost 1 base and J lost 2, with 17 bases in between. CDR3 sequence reads: CASSLVPLRRKQETQYF. The CDR3 nucleotides read TGTGCCAGCAGCTTAGTTCCCCTCCGGCGGAAACAAGAGACCCAGTACTTC. The variable domain in full, completed from reference TRBV7-2 and TRBJ2-5, reads GAGVSQSPSNKVTEKGKDVELRCDPISGHTALYWYRQSLGQGLEFLIYFQGNSAPDKSGLPSDRFSAERTGGSVSTLTIQRTQQEDSAVYLCASSLVPLRRKQETQYFGPGTRLLVL.

V gene TRBV7-7 combines with J gene TRBJ2-1, with 11 bases aligning to TRBD2. CDR1 and CDR2 (germline): SSHAT, FNYEAQ (reference sequence). This CDR3 is built from 15 residues. CDR3 in DNA: TGTGCTGGCAGCTCAGGACTAGCGGGCCAAGATGAGCAGTTCTTC. It encodes CAGSSGLAGQDEQFF.

The V call is TRBV20-1, the J call TRBJ2-7; 9 bases match TRBD2. Germline V gene lookup returns CDR1 DFQATT and CDR2 SNEGSKA (reference sequence). Losses at the gene ends were 4 bases for V and 3 bases for J; bases not matched to a gene: 16. This CDR3 has 17 amino acids. The CDR3 DNA reads as TGCAGTGCTATTTACAGGGTAAAGCGGGAGGTTAACTACGAGCAGTACTTC. Its translation is CSAIYRVKREVNYEQYF.